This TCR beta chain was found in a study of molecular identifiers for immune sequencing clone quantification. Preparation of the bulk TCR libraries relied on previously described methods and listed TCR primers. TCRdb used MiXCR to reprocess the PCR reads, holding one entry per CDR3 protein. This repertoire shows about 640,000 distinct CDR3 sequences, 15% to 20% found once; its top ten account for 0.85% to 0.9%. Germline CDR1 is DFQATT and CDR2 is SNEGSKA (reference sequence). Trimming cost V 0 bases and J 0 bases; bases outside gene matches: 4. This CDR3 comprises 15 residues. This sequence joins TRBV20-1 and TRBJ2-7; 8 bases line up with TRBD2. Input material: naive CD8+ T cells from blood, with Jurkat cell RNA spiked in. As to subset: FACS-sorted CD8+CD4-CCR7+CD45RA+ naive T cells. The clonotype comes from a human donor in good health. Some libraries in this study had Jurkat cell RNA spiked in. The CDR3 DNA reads TGCAGTGCTAGAGATTGGAGCGGGAGCTCCTACGAGCAGTACTTC. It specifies CSARDWSGSSYEQYF.